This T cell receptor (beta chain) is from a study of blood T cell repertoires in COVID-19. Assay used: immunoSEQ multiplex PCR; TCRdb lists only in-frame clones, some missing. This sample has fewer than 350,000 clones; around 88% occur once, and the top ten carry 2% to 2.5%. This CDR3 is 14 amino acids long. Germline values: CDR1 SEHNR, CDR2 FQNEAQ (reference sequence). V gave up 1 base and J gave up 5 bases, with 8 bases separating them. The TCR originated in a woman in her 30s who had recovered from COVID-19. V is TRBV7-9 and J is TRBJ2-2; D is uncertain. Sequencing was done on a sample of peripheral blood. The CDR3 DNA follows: TGTGCCAGCAGCTTAGAACATCTGACCGGGGAGCTGTTTTTT. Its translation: CASSLEHLTGELFF.